Described below is a single T cell receptor (beta chain) sequence and its context. This clonotype has a count of ten or more. Its antigen is still unknown. Nothing much larger sits one base from this clone, and base qualities are not available. CDR1 and CDR2 (MNHNS, SASEGT) derive from the germline V gene. The junction shows trimming of 7 bases on V and 0 bases on J, plus 16 bases between the germline ends. The CDR3 goes from the cysteine to the phenylalanine over 16 residues. Of the read, only the CDR3 DNA is kept; its 48 bases are in frame from base 1. Library preparation employed PCR. Sequencing took place on an Illumina HiSeq 2500. TCR libraries were prepared with molecular barcoding, using unique molecular identifiers to normalize TCRbeta repertoire quantification. In TCRdb, the public reads were trimmed at Q25 with fastp and aligned with MiXCR, with productive beta chains retained. Identical CDR3 proteins give one entry, which carries the most common genes and DNA. The sample contains about 610,000 distinct CDR3 sequences, about 10% of them found a single time. Of the sample, less than 5% falls within the top ten clones.

These data belong to a study of T-cell reconstitution after alpha-beta-depleted transplantation in children (dated by TCRdb to about 2016). General notes on the study: T-cell immune reconstitution after TCRalphabeta/CD19-depleted allogeneic hematopoietic cell transplantation in children was quantitatively tracked in the study by means of TCR repertoire profiling.

This TCR derives from a human donor who donated a stem cell graft to a child with acute myeloid leukemia. The sequences come from PBMCs from the stem cell graft donor, collected from the stem cell graft. This chain is built from TRBV6-1 and TRBJ2-4; tentative D gene TRBD2, with 6 bases matching. The CDR3 amino acid sequence is: CASTWREPLAKNIQYF. Read as DNA, the sequence is TGTGCCAGCACCTGGAGGGAGCCGTTAGCCAAAAACATTCAGTACTTC.